Listed below are T cell receptor beta chains from one sample, sequenced in a study of T cell responses to AZD1222 COVID-19 vaccine. Assay: immunoSEQ multiplex PCR; the TCRdb copy retains only in-frame clones and omits some. The data show approximately 110,000 clones, around 92% seen once. Material: peripheral blood, obtained on day 0 of AZD1222 vaccination. These receptors were obtained from an adult in good health. The CDR3 runs from the conserved cysteine through the conserved F or W. D genes are given only for firm matches. Only some rows state a clone size, as once, few, many or a class for expanded clones.

>.|TRBV9|TRBJ2-3|.
TGTGCCAGCAGCGTAACGGACTATGGCACAGATACGCAGTATTTT
CASSVTDYGTDTQYF
>.|TRBV20-1|TRBJ1-5|TRBD1
TGCAGTGCTAGTAGGGACAGGGTACGTCAGCCCCAGCATTTT
CSASRDRVRQPQHF
>.|TRBV7-2|TRBJ2-1|.
TGTGCCAGCAGGAGGGGTGAAGGATTGGGCAATGAGCAGTTCTTC
CASRRGEGLGNEQFF
>.|TRBV6-2/TRBV6-3|TRBJ1-2|.
TGTGCCAGCAGTTATATCTCGGGCAGGTACTATGGCTACACCTTC
CASSYISGRYYGYTF
>.|TRBV14|TRBJ1-2|TRBD1
TGTGCCAGCAGCCAAGGACAGGGCCGCTATGGCTACACCTTC
CASSQGQGRYGYTF
>.|TRBV19|TRBJ2-7|TRBD2
TGTGCCAGTAGTCGGGTAGCGGGGGGGCCTTACGAGCAGTACTTC
CASSRVAGGPYEQYF
>.|TRBV6-1|TRBJ1-1|.
TGTGCCAGCAGTGATCCTGGGCGAACGGCTTTCTTT
CASSDPGRTAFF
>.|TRBV30|TRBJ2-1|TRBD2
TGTGCCTGGAGTGTAGCTAGCGGGAGCTCCTACAATGAGCAGTTCTTC
CAWSVASGSSYNEQFF
>.|TRBV24-1|TRBJ1-1|TRBD1
TGTGCCACCAGCCAGACAGGGGGAACTGAAGCTTTCTTT
CATSQTGGTEAFF
>few|TRBV5-6|TRBJ1-5|.
TGTGCCAGCAGCTTGGGGGGGGGCGATAGCAATCAGCCCCAGCATTTT
CASSLGGGDSNQPQHF
>.|TRBV15|TRBJ1-2|.
TGTGCCACCAGCAGACCCGGGGTCTATGGCTACACCTTC
CATSRPGVYGYTF
>.|TRBV11-1|TRBJ1-1|.
TGTGCCAGCAGTCCGGACACAACGAACACTGAAGCTTTCTTT
CASSPDTTNTEAFF
>.|TRBV28|TRBJ2-7|TRBD1
TGTGCCAGCAGTTCCCAGCCCACCGGGACAGGGAGTGACGAGCAGTACTTC
CASSSQPTGTGSDEQYF
>.|TRBV28|TRBJ1-5|.
TGTGCCAGCAGTATAGAGATTCCCCAGCATTTT
CASSIEIPQHF
>once|TRBV20-1|TRBJ2-7|.
TGCAGTGCTAGACCGTCCTACGAGCAGTACTTC
CSARPSYEQYF
>.|TRBV27|TRBJ2-7|TRBD2
TGTGCCAGCAGTCCCCGGACTAGACCCTCCTACGAGCAGTACTTC
CASSPRTRPSYEQYF
>.|TRBV4-1|TRBJ1-2|.
TGCGCCAGCAGCCAAGACGTGGGAGGAGGCTATGGCTACACCTTC
CASSQDVGGGYGYTF
>.|TRBV3-1/TRBV3-2|TRBJ1-2|.
TGTGCCAGCAGCCAGAGGACAGTCCCTGGCTACACCTTC
CASSQRTVPGYTF
>.|TRBV19|TRBJ2-1|.
TGTGCCACGGACTCCTCCTACAATGAGCAGTTCTTC
CATDSSYNEQFF
>.|TRBV18|TRBJ2-3|.
TGTGCCAGCGGGACTAGCACAGATACGCAGTATTTT
CASGTSTDTQYF
>.|TRBV5-1|TRBJ2-3|.
TGCGCCAGCAGCTTGGTGGGTCGGGAAGATACGCAGTATTTT
CASSLVGREDTQYF
>.|TRBV5-6|TRBJ1-6|TRBD1
TGTGCCAGCAGCCTAATAGACAGGGGGGATTCACCCCTCCACTTT
CASSLIDRGDSPLHF
>.|TRBV10-3|TRBJ1-4|TRBD1
TGTGCCATCTCGTCAGGGGGTAATGAAAAACTGTTTTTT
CAISSGGNEKLFF
>few|TRBV30|TRBJ1-3|.
TGTGCCTGGAGTGTCCAAGGGGGAAACACCATATATTTT
CAWSVQGGNTIYF
>.|TRBV28|TRBJ1-1|.
TGTGCCAGCAGCCAAAAAGTCGGGGGGCGGAAAGCTTTCTTT
CASSQKVGGRKAFF
>.|TRBV28|TRBJ1-5|.
TGTGCCACGGCGGGAATGAAGCAGCCCCAGCATTTT
CATAGMKQPQHF
>.|TRBV28|TRBJ2-3|.
TGTGCCAGCAGACCATCTGGCACAGATACGCAGTATTTT
CASRPSGTDTQYF
>.|TRBV5-8|TRBJ1-5|.
TGTGCCAGCAGCTTCGGACAGAAAAATCAGCCCCAGCATTTT
CASSFGQKNQPQHF
>.|TRBV28|TRBJ1-5|TRBD1
TGTGCCAGCGCAGTTCTTCTGGGAGGGGGCTATCAGCCCCAGCATTTT
CASAVLLGGGYQPQHF
>.|TRBV7-7|TRBJ1-5|.
TGTGCTAGCAGCCCGAACCGGGACACCCCCCGAGGGAGCAATCAGCCCCAGCATTTT
CASSPNRDTPRGSNQPQHF
>.|TRBV5-5|TRBJ2-7|.
TGTGCCAGCAGCTGGGACTTGACCTACGAGCAGTACTTC
CASSWDLTYEQYF
>few|TRBV2|TRBJ1-4|.
TGTGCCAGCAGTGAAATGAAGGTGAATGAAAAACTGTTTTTT
CASSEMKVNEKLFF
>.|TRBV5-6|TRBJ1-4|TRBD1
TGTGCCAGCAGCTTCTCGACAGGGTACACTAATGAAAAACTGTTTTTT
CASSFSTGYTNEKLFF
>.|TRBV11-2|TRBJ2-5|.
TGTGCCAGCAGCTTAGCATTGACGGATCTCCAAGAGACCCAGTACTTC
CASSLALTDLQETQYF
>.|TRBV5-1|TRBJ2-1|.
TGCGCCAGCAGCTTGTCTCTATACAATGAGCAGTTCTTC
CASSLSLYNEQFF
>.|TRBV6-2/TRBV6-3|TRBJ2-2|.
TGTGCCAGCAGTTACACCCACAGGGCGGGCACCGGGGAGCTGTTTTTT
CASSYTHRAGTGELFF
>.|TRBV2|TRBJ1-4|.
TGTGCCAGCAGTGATGGGACAAGGGCTAGGGAAAAACTGTTTTTT
CASSDGTRAREKLFF
>.|TRBV28|TRBJ2-1|TRBD1
TGTGCCAGCACAGGGTTGCAGGGGGCCGGCGATGAGCAGTTCTTC
CASTGLQGAGDEQFF
>.|TRBV24-1|TRBJ2-2|.
TGTGCCACCAGTGAGACCGGGGAGCTGTTTTTT
CATSETGELFF
>.|TRBV5-1|TRBJ1-5|TRBD1
TGCGCCAGCAGCTATGGACAGGGCATCGAGCCCCAGCATTTT
CASSYGQGIEPQHF